This T cell receptor beta chain originates from a study of blood T cell repertoires in COVID-19. Clones were sequenced by immunoSEQ multiplex PCR, and TCRdb holds only the in-frame ones, with some missing. This sample has around 220,000 clones, with almost 90% found just once. J was trimmed by 8 bases and V by 1 base; bases with no gene match: 8. Germline V lookup: CDR1 SGHTS, CDR2 YDEGEE. The CDR3 consists of 17 residues. This sequence was found in a woman between 50 and 59 years old with acute COVID-19. The chain recombines TRBV5-8 with TRBJ2-1; the match to TRBD2 covers 14 bases. Sequencing was done on a sample of PBMCs or T cells enriched from blood (not recorded which). CDR3 DNA sequence: TGTGCCAGCAGCTTGTGGGAGACTAGCGGGAGGGCCGATGAGCAGTTCTTC. It yields the protein CASSLWETSGRADEQFF. Combining the CDR3 with reference TRBV5-8 and TRBJ2-1 gives the whole variable domain EAGVTQSPTHLIKTRGQQATLRCSPISGHTSVYWYQQALGLGLQFLLWYDEGEERNRGNFPPRFSGRQFPNYSSELNVNALELEDSALYLCASSLWETSGRADEQFFGPGTRLTVL.